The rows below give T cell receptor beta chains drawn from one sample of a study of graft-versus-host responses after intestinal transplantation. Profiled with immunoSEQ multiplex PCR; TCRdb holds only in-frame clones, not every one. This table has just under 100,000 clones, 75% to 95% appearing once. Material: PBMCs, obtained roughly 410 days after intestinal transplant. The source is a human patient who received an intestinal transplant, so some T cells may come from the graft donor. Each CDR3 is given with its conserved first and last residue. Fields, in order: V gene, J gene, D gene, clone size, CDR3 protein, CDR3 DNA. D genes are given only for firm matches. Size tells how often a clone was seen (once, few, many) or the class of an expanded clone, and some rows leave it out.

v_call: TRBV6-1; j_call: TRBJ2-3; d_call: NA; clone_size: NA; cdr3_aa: CASSVLKGTDTQYF; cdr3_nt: TGTGCCAGCAGTGTTCTGAAGGGGACAGATACGCAGTATTTT
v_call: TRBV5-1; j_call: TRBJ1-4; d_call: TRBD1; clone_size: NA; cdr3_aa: CASSLGRQGAKEKLFF; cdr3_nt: TGCGCCAGCAGCTTGGGGCGACAGGGGGCGAAAGAAAAACTGTTTTTT
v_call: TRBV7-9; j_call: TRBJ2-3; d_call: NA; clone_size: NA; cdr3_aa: CASSLPVGEFTDTQYF; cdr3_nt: TGTGCCAGCAGCTTACCGGTCGGCGAGTTTACAGATACGCAGTATTTT
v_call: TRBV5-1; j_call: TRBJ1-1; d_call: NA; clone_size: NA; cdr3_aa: CASSLVEGGLAFF; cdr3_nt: TGCGCCAGCAGCTTGGTGGAGGGAGGGTTGGCTTTCTTT
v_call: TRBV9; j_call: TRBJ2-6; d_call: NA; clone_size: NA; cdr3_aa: CASSAGGGANVLTF; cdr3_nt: TGTGCCAGCAGCGCCGGGGGAGGGGCCAACGTCCTGACTTTC
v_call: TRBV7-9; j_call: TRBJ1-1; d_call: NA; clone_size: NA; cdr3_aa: CASSHKWEVGTEAFF; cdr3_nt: TGTGCCAGCAGCCACAAATGGGAGGTTGGGACTGAAGCTTTCTTT
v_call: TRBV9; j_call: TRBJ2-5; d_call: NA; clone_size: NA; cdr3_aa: CASSPMGLQETQYF; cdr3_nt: TGTGCCAGCAGCCCTATGGGACTTCAAGAGACCCAGTACTTC
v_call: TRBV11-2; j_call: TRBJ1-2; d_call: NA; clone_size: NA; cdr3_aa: CASSLGDGYTF; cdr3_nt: TGTGCCAGCAGCTTAGGGGATGGCTACACCTTC
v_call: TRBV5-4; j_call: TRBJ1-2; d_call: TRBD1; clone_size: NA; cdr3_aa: CASSLQGDTYGYTF; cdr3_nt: TGTGCCAGCAGCTTACAGGGGGATACCTATGGCTACACCTTC
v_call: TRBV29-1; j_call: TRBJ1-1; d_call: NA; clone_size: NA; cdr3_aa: CSVVRSMGSGEAFF; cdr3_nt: TGCAGCGTTGTTAGGTCGATGGGGAGTGGGGAAGCTTTCTTT
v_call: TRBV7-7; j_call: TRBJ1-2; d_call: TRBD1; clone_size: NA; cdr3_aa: CASSAACGGQGAKFYGYTF; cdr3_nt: TGTGCTAGCAGCGCCGCATGCGGGGGACAGGGGGCGAAGTTCTATGGCTACACCTTC
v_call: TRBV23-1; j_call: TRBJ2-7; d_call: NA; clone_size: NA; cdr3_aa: CASSQSWGRARYEQYF; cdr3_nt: TGCGCCAGCAGTCAATCGTGGGGGAGAGCCCGCTACGAGCAGTACTTC
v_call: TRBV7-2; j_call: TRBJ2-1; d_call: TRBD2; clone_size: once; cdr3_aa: CASSFTGTNNEQFF; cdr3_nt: TGTGCCAGCAGCTTTACCGGGACTAACAATGAGCAGTTCTTC
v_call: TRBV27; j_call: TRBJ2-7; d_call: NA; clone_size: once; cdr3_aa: CASSLGGVFYEQYF; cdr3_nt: TGTGCCAGCAGTTTGGGGGGAGTGTTCTACGAGCAGTACTTC
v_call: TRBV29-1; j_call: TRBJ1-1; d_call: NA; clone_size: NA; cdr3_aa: CSCRPTRENTEAFF; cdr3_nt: TGCAGCTGCCGTCCGACCCGGGAGAACACTGAAGCTTTCTTT
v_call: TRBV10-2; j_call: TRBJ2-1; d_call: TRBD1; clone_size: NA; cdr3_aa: CASRPRQGIEQFF; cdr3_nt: TGCGCCAGCAGACCTAGACAGGGAATTGAGCAGTTCTTC
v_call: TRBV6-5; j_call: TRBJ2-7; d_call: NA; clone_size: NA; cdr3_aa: CASSTQPGQPYEQYF; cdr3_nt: TGTGCCAGCAGTACCCAGCCGGGACAACCCTACGAGCAGTACTTC
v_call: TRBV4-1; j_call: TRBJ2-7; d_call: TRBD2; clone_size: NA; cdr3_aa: CASSQDWTSATYEQYF; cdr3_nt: TGCGCCAGCAGCCAAGACTGGACTAGCGCAACCTACGAGCAGTACTTC
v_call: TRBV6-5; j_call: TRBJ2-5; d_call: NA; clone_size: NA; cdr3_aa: CASSTVGETQYF; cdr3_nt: TGTGCCAGCAGTACCGTGGGAGAGACCCAGTACTTC
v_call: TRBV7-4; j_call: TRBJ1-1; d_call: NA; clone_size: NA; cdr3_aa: CASSVRGHPEAFF; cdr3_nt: TGTGCCAGCAGCGTCAGGGGACACCCTGAAGCTTTCTTT
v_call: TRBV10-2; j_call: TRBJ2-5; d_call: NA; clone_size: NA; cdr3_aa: CATSPGETQYF; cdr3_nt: TGCGCCACCAGCCCCGGGGAGACCCAGTACTTC
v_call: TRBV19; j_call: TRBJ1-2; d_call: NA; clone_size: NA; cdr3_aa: CASSMAGLEGYTF; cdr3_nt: TGTGCCAGTAGTATGGCCGGTCTGGAGGGCTACACCTTC
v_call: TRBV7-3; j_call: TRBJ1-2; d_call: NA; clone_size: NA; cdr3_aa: CASSPGPMYGYTF; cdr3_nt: TGTGCCAGCAGCCCCGGGCCGATGTATGGCTACACCTTC
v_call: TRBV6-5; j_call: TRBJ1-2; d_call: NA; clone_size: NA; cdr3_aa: CASSYSGADRGGYTF; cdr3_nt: TGTGCCAGCAGTTACTCGGGGGCCGACCGGGGGGGCTACACCTTC
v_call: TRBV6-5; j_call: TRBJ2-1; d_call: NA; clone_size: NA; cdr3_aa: CASSWLRNNEQFF; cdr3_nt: TGTGCCAGCAGTTGGCTCCGGAACAATGAGCAGTTCTTC
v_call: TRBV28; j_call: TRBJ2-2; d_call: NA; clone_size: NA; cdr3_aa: CASSLRGAWTGELFF; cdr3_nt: TGTGCCAGCAGTTTACGGGGGGCTTGGACCGGGGAGCTGTTTTTT
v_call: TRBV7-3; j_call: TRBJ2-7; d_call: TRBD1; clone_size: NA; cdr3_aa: CASSPTGNSYEQYF; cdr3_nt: TGTGCCAGCAGCCCGACAGGGAACTCCTACGAGCAGTACTTC
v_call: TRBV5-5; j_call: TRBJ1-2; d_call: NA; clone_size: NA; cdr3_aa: CASSPGPAAYGYTF; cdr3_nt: TGTGCCAGCAGCCCAGGCCCCGCCGCATATGGCTACACCTTC
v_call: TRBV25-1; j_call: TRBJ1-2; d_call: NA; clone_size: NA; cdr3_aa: CASSEGPTGLEYGYTF; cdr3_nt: TGTGCCAGCAGTGAGGGACCAACAGGGTTGGAATATGGCTACACCTTC
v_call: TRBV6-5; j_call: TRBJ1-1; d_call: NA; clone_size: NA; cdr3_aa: CASSYRVGTEAFF; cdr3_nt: TGTGCCAGCAGTTACAGGGTAGGCACTGAAGCTTTCTTT
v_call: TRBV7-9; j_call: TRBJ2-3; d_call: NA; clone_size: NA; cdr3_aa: CASSLFPDTQYF; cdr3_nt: TGTGCCAGCAGCTTATTTCCAGATACGCAGTATTTT
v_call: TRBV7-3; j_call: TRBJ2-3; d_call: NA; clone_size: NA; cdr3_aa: CASSLTSRNTDTQYF; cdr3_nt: TGTGCCAGCAGCTTAACGTCTCGGAATACGGATACGCAGTATTTT
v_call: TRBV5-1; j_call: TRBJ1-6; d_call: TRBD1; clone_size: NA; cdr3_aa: CASTPAGQAFNSPLHF; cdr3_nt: TGCGCCAGCACCCCGGCGGGACAGGCTTTTAATTCACCCCTCCACTTT
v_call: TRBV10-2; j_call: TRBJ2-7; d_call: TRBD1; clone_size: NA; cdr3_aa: CASSEQIRDRGRDNEQYF; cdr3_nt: TGCGCCAGCAGCGAACAAATACGGGACAGGGGGCGGGATAACGAGCAGTACTTC
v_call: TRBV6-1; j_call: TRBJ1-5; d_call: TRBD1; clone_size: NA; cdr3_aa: CASTDRGHNQPQHF; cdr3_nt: TGTGCCAGCACCGACAGGGGCCACAATCAGCCCCAGCATTTT
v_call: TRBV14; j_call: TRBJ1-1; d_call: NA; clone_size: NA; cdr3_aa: CASSWKPNTEAFF; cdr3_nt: TGTGCCAGCAGCTGGAAACCGAACACTGAAGCTTTCTTT
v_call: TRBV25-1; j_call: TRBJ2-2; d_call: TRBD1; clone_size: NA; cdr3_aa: CASLKDRGQTGELFF; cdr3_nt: TGTGCCAGCCTTAAAGACAGGGGGCAAACCGGGGAGCTGTTTTTT
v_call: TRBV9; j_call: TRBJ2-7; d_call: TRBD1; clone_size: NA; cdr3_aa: CASSGGTGVGEQYF; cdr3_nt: TGTGCCAGCAGCGGAGGGACAGGGGTGGGGGAGCAGTACTTC
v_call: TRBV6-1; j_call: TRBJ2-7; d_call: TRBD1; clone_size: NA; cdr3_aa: CASSHYITGDEQYF; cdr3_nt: TGTGCCAGCAGTCACTATATTACAGGGGACGAGCAGTACTTC
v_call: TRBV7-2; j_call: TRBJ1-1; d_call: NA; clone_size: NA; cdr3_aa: CASSFRSLGTEAFF; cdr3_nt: TGTGCCAGCAGCTTTAGGTCCCTGGGGACTGAAGCTTTCTTT
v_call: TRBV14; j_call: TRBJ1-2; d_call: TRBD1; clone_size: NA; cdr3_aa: CASSSRGRRGYTF; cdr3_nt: TGTGCCAGCAGCTCCAGGGGGCGGAGGGGCTACACCTTC
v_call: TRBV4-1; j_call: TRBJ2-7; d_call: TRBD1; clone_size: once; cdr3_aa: CASSPQGQGTPYEQYF; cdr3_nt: TGCGCCAGCAGCCCCCAAGGACAGGGCACCCCCTACGAGCAGTACTTC
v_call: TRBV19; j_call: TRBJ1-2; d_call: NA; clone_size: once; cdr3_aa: CASSIRAVYGYTF; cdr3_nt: TGTGCCAGTAGTATTCGGGCAGTCTATGGCTACACCTTC
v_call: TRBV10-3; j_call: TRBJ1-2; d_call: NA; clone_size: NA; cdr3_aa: CASKPRVGESNYGYTF; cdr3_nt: TGTGCCTCCAAGCCCAGGGTGGGGGAGTCTAACTATGGCTACACCTTC
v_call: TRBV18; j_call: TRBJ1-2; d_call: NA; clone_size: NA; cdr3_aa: CASSPTGNHGYTF; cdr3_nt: TGTGCCAGCTCACCTACAGGGAACCATGGCTACACCTTC
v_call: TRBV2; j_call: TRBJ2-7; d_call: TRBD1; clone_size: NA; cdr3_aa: CASSAGTVYEQYF; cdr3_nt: TGTGCCAGCAGCGCCGGGACAGTCTACGAGCAGTACTTC
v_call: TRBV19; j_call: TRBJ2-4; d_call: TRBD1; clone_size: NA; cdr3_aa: CASRHRGERTKNIQYF; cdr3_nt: TGTGCCAGTAGACACAGGGGGGAGAGGACCAAAAACATTCAGTACTTC
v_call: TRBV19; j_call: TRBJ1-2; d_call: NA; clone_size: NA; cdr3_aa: CASSHITGTPYYGYTF; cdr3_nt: TGTGCCAGTAGCCACATAACCGGCACACCTTACTATGGCTACACCTTC
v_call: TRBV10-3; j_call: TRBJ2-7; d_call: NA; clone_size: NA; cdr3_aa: CAIRPETASHEQYF; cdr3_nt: TGTGCCATCAGACCCGAGACAGCGTCGCACGAGCAGTACTTC
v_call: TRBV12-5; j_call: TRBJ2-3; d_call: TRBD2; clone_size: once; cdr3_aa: CASGAGDFTDTQYF; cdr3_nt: TGTGCTAGTGGGGCGGGGGACTTCACAGATACGCAGTATTTT
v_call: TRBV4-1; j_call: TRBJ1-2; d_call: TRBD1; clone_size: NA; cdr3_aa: CASSPGQGAGGNGYTF; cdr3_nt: TGCGCCAGCAGCCCCGGACAGGGGGCGGGGGGGAATGGCTACACCTTC
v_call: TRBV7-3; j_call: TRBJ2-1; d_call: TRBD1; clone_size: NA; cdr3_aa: CASSLGQGPYNEQFF; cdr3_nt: TGTGCCAGCAGCTTAGGACAGGGCCCCTACAATGAGCAGTTCTTC
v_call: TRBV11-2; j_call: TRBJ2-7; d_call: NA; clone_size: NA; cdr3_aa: CASSPLGVSEQYF; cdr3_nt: TGTGCCAGCAGCCCCCTCGGGGTAAGCGAGCAGTACTTC
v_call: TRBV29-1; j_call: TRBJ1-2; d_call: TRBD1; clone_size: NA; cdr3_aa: CSVVRPGGISNGYTF; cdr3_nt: TGCAGCGTTGTGCGTCCAGGGGGTATTAGTAATGGCTACACCTTC
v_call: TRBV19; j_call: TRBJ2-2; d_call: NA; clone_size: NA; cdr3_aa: CASSITGVTGELFF; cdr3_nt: TGTGCCAGTAGTATAACCGGGGTCACCGGGGAGCTGTTTTTT